Below, 14 T cell receptor beta chains from the same sample are listed, as sequenced in a study of molecular identifiers for immune sequencing clone quantification. TCRdb independently ran MiXCR on the PCR reads; one entry per CDR3 protein. The sample includes about 500,000 distinct CDR3 sequences, about a fifth seen only once; the top ten take approximately 0.8%. Input material: naive CD8+ T cells from blood, with Jurkat cell RNA spiked in. This sample's subset: FACS-sorted CD8+CD4-CCR7+CD45RA+ naive T cells. These receptors all come from a human donor in good health. Some libraries in this study had Jurkat cell RNA spiked in.

This clonotype was observed many times. V gene TRBV3-1 combines with J gene TRBJ1-3, with D possibly being TRBD1 (5 bases). CDR3 length: 16 residues. V lost 6 bases, J lost 0 bases, and 15 bases lay in between. The germline gives CDR1 LGHDT, CDR2 YNNKEL (reference sequence). The CDR3 bases are TGTGCCAGCAGACCTGAGGGGCTCCTCTCTGGAAACACCATATATTTT. Translated: CASRPEGLLSGNTIYF. Variable domain in full (rest from reference TRBV3-1 and TRBJ1-3): DTAVSQTPKYLVTQMGNDKSIKCEQNLGHDTMYWYKQDSKKFLKIMFSYNNKELIINETVPNRFSPKSPDKAHLNLHINSLELGDSAVYFCASRPEGLLSGNTIYFGEGSWLTVV.

The chain uses TRBV14 and TRBJ1-1; TRBD1 is a possible D gene (5 bases). V was cut by 6 bases and J by 0 bases, with 17 bases left in between. The germline V gene has CDR1 SGHDN and CDR2 FVKESK. The CDR3 consists of 16 residues. The CDR3 protein is CASRRGSDSLNTEAFF. The CDR3 DNA reads as TGTGCCAGCAGGCGGGGCTCTGACTCATTGAACACTGAAGCTTTCTTT.

The rearrangement uses TRBV7-9 and TRBJ2-7, with 9 bases lining up with TRBD2. The germline CDR1 and CDR2 sequences are SEHNR and FQNEAQ (reference sequence). CDR3 length: 16 amino acids. The junction had 11 bases not matched to a gene; V was cut back by 5 bases and J by 3 bases. CDR3 sequence (DNA): TGTGCCAGCAGCAGAGCGTTGGGACTAGCAGGCTACGAGCAGTACTTC. Encoded protein: CASSRALGLAGYEQYF.

V usage is TRBV11-2 and J usage is TRBJ2-7; 8 bases map to TRBD2. The CDR3 covers 17 residues. J was trimmed by 1 base and V by 7 bases; bases with no gene match: 15. CDR1 SGHAT and CDR2 FQNNGV come from the germline V gene. The CDR3 coding sequence is TGTGCCAGCACCCTTTACGCGGGAGGCCCAATATCCTACGAGCAGTACTTC. This codes for CASTLYAGGPISYEQYF.

CDR3 amino acids: CASSLNQGWNQETQYF. The CDR3 DNA is TGTGCCAGCAGCTTAAACCAGGGATGGAACCAAGAGACCCAGTACTTC. This chain joins TRBV11-2 and TRBJ2-5; a weak D match, TRBD1 (5 bases). The germline V and J ends were trimmed by 2 bases and 0 bases, with 13 bases remaining between them. This CDR3 has 16 residues. Per germline, CDR1 SGHAT and CDR2 FQNNGV.

This CDR3 reads CASSPGLAEGTQYF. The CDR3 DNA reads as TGTGCCAGCAGTCCGGGACTAGCGGAAGGGACCCAGTACTTC. The J gene is TRBJ2-5, the V gene TRBV28; 11 bases agree with TRBD2. This CDR3 comprises 14 residues. The germline CDR1 and CDR2 sequences are MDHEN and SYDVKM. V was clipped by 5 bases and J by 7 bases; unmatched bases: 6. Using reference TRBV28 and TRBJ2-5 for the parts outside the CDR3, the full variable domain is DVKVTQSSRYLVKRTGEKVFLECVQDMDHENMFWYRQDPGLGLRLIYFSYDVKMKEKGDIPEGYSVSREKKERFSLILESASTNQTSMYLCASSPGLAEGTQYFGPGTRLLVL.

There are many counts of this clonotype. The gene calls are TRBV5-6 and TRBJ1-4; D not resolved. Germline V lookup: CDR1 SGHDT, CDR2 YYEEEE. V lost 4 bases and J lost 3, with 10 bases in between. This CDR3 contains 14 residues. In nucleotides, the CDR3 is TGTGCCAGCAGCCGTCTCATTTCTAATGAAAAACTGTTTTTT. Translation: CASSRLISNEKLFF. Together with reference TRBV5-6 and TRBJ1-4, the CDR3 gives the full variable domain: DAGVTQSPTHLIKTRGQQVTLRCSPKSGHDTVSWYQQALGQGPQFIFQYYEEEERQRGNFPDRFSGHQFPNYSSELNVNALLLGDSALYLCASSRLISNEKLFFGSGTQLSVL.

This clonotype was counted once. This could be a read error, since a much larger clone is one nucleotide away. The chain couples TRBV25-1 to TRBJ2-1; unclear D gene. CDR1 and CDR2 from the germline V gene are MGHDK and SYGVNS. This CDR3 is built from 12 residues. The germline V and J ends were trimmed by 3 bases and 7 bases, with 7 bases remaining between them. In DNA form, the CDR3 reads TGTGCCAGCAGTGACACTTCTAATGAGCAGTTCTTC. It translates to CASSDTSNEQFF.

This clonotype was counted a few times. V gene TRBV9 combines with J gene TRBJ2-7; the D gene could be TRBD1 or TRBD2 (6 bases each). The V end lost 2 bases, the J end lost 3 bases, and 12 bases lay between the germline ends. Germline assignment: CDR1 SGDLS and CDR2 YYNGEE. The CDR3 consists of 14 residues. The CDR3 loop reads CASSVFGGGYEQYF. In DNA, the CDR3 is TGTGCCAGCAGCGTCTTTGGAGGGGGCTACGAGCAGTACTTC.

The V and J genes are TRBV30 and TRBJ2-3, with D possibly being TRBD2 (6 bases). CDR3 length: 12 amino acids. V was pared by 3 bases and J by 5 bases, with 9 bases between. Germline V lookup: CDR1 GTSNPN, CDR2 SVGIG (reference sequence). CDR3 protein: CAWSDSGDTQYF. CDR3 bases: TGTGCCTGGAGCGATAGCGGAGATACGCAGTATTTT.

This clonotype came up many times. This rearrangement joins TRBV27 to TRBJ2-6, with D maybe TRBD1 (6 bases). The germline V and J ends were trimmed by 5 bases and 0 bases, with 17 bases remaining between them. The CDR3 is 18 amino acids. Germline loops: CDR1 MNHEY, CDR2 SMNVEV (reference sequence). This CDR3 reads CASSELTRTASGANVLTF. CDR3 DNA: TGTGCCAGCAGTGAGTTGACAAGGACAGCCTCTGGGGCCAACGTCCTGACTTTC. The complete variable domain, with remaining parts taken from reference TRBV27 and TRBJ2-6, reads EAQVTQNPRYLITVTGKKLTVTCSQNMNHEYMSWYRQDPGLGLRQIYYSMNVEVTDKGDVPEGYKVSRKEKRNFPLILESPSPNQTSLYFCASSELTRTASGANVLTFGAGSRLTVL.

This clonotype was recorded many times. The chain combines TRBV5-4 with TRBJ1-5; 7 bases are shared with TRBD1. Per germline, CDR1 SGHNT and CDR2 YYREEE (reference sequence). CDR3 length: 16 residues. The junction had 6 bases not matched to a gene; V was cut back by 1 base and J by 2 bases. CDR3 nucleotide sequence: TGTGCCAGCAGCTTGTCAGGGGGAGGGGGCAATCAGCCCCAGCATTTT. Residues: CASSLSGGGGNQPQHF.

V usage is TRBV5-1 and J usage is TRBJ1-3; 11 bases align to TRBD1. Trimming at V came to 4 bases and at J to 0 bases, leaving 12 bases not matched to a gene. The germline V gene encodes CDR1 SGHRS and CDR2 YFSETQ. The length of the CDR3 is 19 residues. Written as DNA, the CDR3 is TGCGCCAGCAGCGCTGGGACAGGGGGTAGGGGGCTCTCTGGAAACACCATATATTTT. It encodes CASSAGTGGRGLSGNTIYF. Drawing the rest from reference TRBV5-1 and TRBJ1-3, the complete variable domain is KAGVTQTPRYLIKTRGQQVTLSCSPISGHRSVSWYQQTPGQGLQFLFEYFSETQRNKGNFPGRFSGRQFSNSRSEMNVSTLELGDSALYLCASSAGTGGRGLSGNTIYFGEGSWLTVV.

This clonotype was detected ten times or more. The chain uses TRBV7-2 and TRBJ2-1; D possibly corresponds to TRBD1 (6 bases). The V end was cut by 4 bases, the J end by 6 bases, with 19 bases between. The CDR3 is 16 residues long. CDR1 and CDR2 (germline): SGHTA, FQGNSA. DNA of the CDR3: TGTGCCAGCAGCTCGCCGGGACAAATGGTCGGCAATGAGCAGTTCTTC. Translation: CASSSPGQMVGNEQFF.